This TCR beta chain comes out of a study of quantifying T cell responses using KT2 cells. Whole-study context: RNA was reverse transcribed with TCR alpha and beta constant-region primers. Under optimum conditions, T4 ligation efficiency was estimated at more than 8%.

Per the germline V gene, CDR1 is MNHNS and CDR2 is SASEGT. The CDR3 spans 16 residues. The ends lost 7 bases at V and 4 bases at J; junction bases unmatched: 11. A single-stranded UMI oligo with SP2 sequence was ligated to cDNA 3' ends. The first PCR ran 3 to 5 cycles with an equimolar RC1.1 and RC1.2 beta primer mix. Separate processing of TCR alpha and beta chains began at the second PCR. TCRdb reanalysed the UMI-ligation and nested PCR reads using MiXCR and keeps one entry per CDR3 protein. The table shows fewer than 60,000 distinct CDR3 sequences, with 9.5% to 13% occurring only once. KT2 cells were mixed with fixed PBMC numbers at varying ratios.

The receptor comes from a human donor. Sequencing was done on a sample of PBMCs spiked with cells of the T cell clone KT2. This sequence joins TRBV6-1 and TRBJ1-5; 9 nucleotides line up with TRBD1. The CDR3 region has the DNA TGTGCCAGCACCCAAGTTGTGGGACAGGGTAATCAGCCCCAGCATTTT. Protein: CASTQVVGQGNQPQHF.